This TCR beta chain is from a study of OX40 agonist ivuxolimab in advanced cancers. Study context: With a range of roughly 20 to 80, age averaged 60 years, and 65% to 90% were male. Earlier anti-PD-1, anti-PD-L1 or anti-CTLA-4 therapy was permitted; about 44% had received some. Study outcomes and limitations: At doses 0.1 to 3.0 mg/kg, CD4+ and CD8+ clones expanded.

Notes on this clone: Its antigen is not known.

Germline CDR1 MRHNA, CDR2 SNTAGT. CDR3 length: 10 residues. The V gene lost 10 bases and the J gene lost 6 bases, with 9 bases spanning the gap. Clones were read by immunoSEQ multiplex PCR, and TCRdb kept only the in-frame ones, dropping some. The sample shows 30,000 to 35,000 clones, roughly nine tenths of them seen only once. The TCR sequence derives from an adult with an advanced solid tumor such as melanoma, head and neck, liver or kidney cancer. Specimen: CD4+ or CD8+ T cells sorted from blood, collected in a trial of the OX40 agonist ivuxolimab. The gene calls are TRBV6-4 and TRBJ1-1; D is unclear. CDR3: CATSGAEAFF. The CDR3 DNA follows: TGTGCCACGTCCGGGGCTGAAGCTTTCTTT.